This TCR beta chain originates from a study of shared clonotypes between healthy human individuals. The repertoire was sequenced with immunoSEQ multiplex PCR; TCRdb's copy has only in-frame clones and lacks some. The data contain 2 million to 2.5 million clones, 95% of them seen just once; the ten biggest clones take up approximately 0.13%. Concerning this clone: Its specificity is unknown.

Study results and limitations: What naive subsets generally showed was a larger estimated richness than memory subsets showed.

The source is a man younger than 35 in good health. The sample was naive CD4+ T cells sorted from blood. Subset denoted: CD45RA+ positively selected.

CDR3 loop: CASSRGQRGTGELFF. DNA for the CDR3: TGTGCCAGTAGTCGCGGACAGAGGGGCACCGGGGAGCTGTTTTTT. The V gene is TRBV19, the J gene TRBJ2-2; D perhaps matches TRBD1 (6 bases). V lost 5 bases to trimming and J lost 4 bases, with 14 bases between them. The germline gives CDR1 LNHDA, CDR2 SQIVND (reference sequence). This CDR3 is built from 15 residues.